The TCR beta chain described here comes from a study of Ad26.COV2.S vaccination and SARS-CoV-2 variants. Study at large: Participants got Ad26.COV2.S intramuscularly, once or twice 56 days apart. Study-level results: Vaccinated individuals (as opposed to placebo recipients) had higher spike-specific TCR breadth.

Treatment described: 15 to 20 received Ad26.COV2.S at low or high dose, single or two shots; roughly five received placebo; per-sample allocation not given. On day 63 after the first injection, vaccine and placebo recipients gave samples. The study used a vaccine consisting of an Ad26 vector that expressed Wuhan-strain SARS-CoV-2 spike. Data came from immunoSEQ multiplex PCR; TCRdb stores just in-frame clones and leaves some out. Of around 400,000 clones in the sample, around 82% are singletons; the top ten hold around 7.3%. This clone was recorded a few times. Its antigen is as yet unknown. Trimming removed 4 bases at V and 3 bases at J, with 18 bases between. This CDR3 is built from 17 residues. In germline, CDR1 is SEHNR, CDR2 FQNEAQ (reference sequence).

The chain carries TRBV7-9 and TRBJ1-4, with D unclear. Here the sequenced sample was peripheral blood, taken in a trial of Ad26.COV2.S vaccine versus placebo. The receptor's source is a person between 18 and 59 years old who received the Ad26.COV2.S COVID-19 vaccine or a placebo. For the CDR3, the DNA is TGTGCCAGCAGCTCACCGTGGTGGCCCAGCCCTAATGAAAAACTGTTTTTT. This sequence encodes CASSSPWWPSPNEKLFF.